This T cell receptor beta chain is from a study of OX40 agonist ivuxolimab in advanced cancers. Turning to the study itself: The patients received ivuxolimab by intravenous route every 2 weeks at 0.01 to 10 mg/kg. Study-level results: On average, CD8+ T cells showed a greater number of expanded clones than CD4+.

Produced via immunoSEQ multiplex PCR; TCRdb's table is partial and in-frame only. The sample lists 45,000 to 55,000 clones, 81% occurring once. A remark on this clone: Its matching antigen is unknown.

Trimming left V 0 bases short and J 3 bases short, with 9 bases between. This CDR3 region has 16 residues. In germline, CDR1 is LNHDA, CDR2 SQIVND (reference sequence). Patients were ruled out by autoimmune disease history or systemic immunosuppression. The clonotype was recovered from an adult with an advanced solid tumor such as melanoma, head and neck, liver or kidney cancer. The chain uses TRBV19 and TRBJ1-6, with no clear D. Specimen: CD4+ or CD8+ T cells sorted from blood, collected in a trial of the OX40 agonist ivuxolimab. As DNA, the CDR3 is TGTGCCAGTAGTATAGAAAAGGGAAACTATAATTCACCCCTCCACTTT. It encodes CASSIEKGNYNSPLHF. Supplemented by reference TRBV19 and TRBJ1-6, the full variable domain reads DGGITQSPKYLFRKEGQNVTLSCEQNLNHDAMYWYRQDPGQGLRLIYYSQIVNDFQKGDIAEGYSVSREKKESFPLTVTSAQKNPTAFYLCASSIEKGNYNSPLHFGNGTRLTVT.